Detailed here is one T cell receptor beta chain. Its antigen is as yet unknown. V was clipped by 1 base and J by 5 bases; unmatched bases: 11. CDR1 is LNHDA and CDR2 is SQIVND in the germline V gene (reference sequence). This CDR3 comprises 17 residues. This sample was taken from a study of T cell responses to AZD1222 COVID-19 vaccine. For the study at large: Combined were second doses at about 4 or about 12 weeks. Broader study findings: The number of AZD1222 recipients seropositive at baseline was only five or six.

The table came from immunoSEQ multiplex PCR; TCRdb's copy has only in-frame clones and leaves some out. The data contain about 85,000 clones, around 85% of them seen just once; the ten biggest clones take up around 7.7%. Sequencing was performed on peripheral blood, taken on day 0 of AZD1222 vaccination. The origin of this receptor is an adult in good health. The chain carries TRBV19 and TRBJ2-1, with 7 bases fitting TRBD1. CDR3: CASSIGRGRDRHNEQFF. In nucleotides, the CDR3 is TGTGCCAGTAGTATAGGCAGGGGTCGGGACAGACACAATGAGCAGTTCTTC.